The 16 T cell receptor beta chains listed next were all sequenced from one sample in a study of metastatic and nonmetastatic thyroid tumors. TCRdb used MiXCR to call clones anew from the PCR reads. In the table there are under 40,000 clones, over 15% of which are singletons. Treatment of any kind had been given to no patient before thyroid surgery. Sequencing was performed on blood. The receptors here all came from a female donor with papillary thyroid cancer or a benign thyroid nodule (not recorded which). Some clones in this sample may be carry-over from other donors' samples.

The CDR3 DNA reads as TGCAGTGCTAGTAGGACAGGGTCCGATTCACCCCTCCACTTT. Amino acids: CSASRTGSDSPLHF. The genes are TRBV20-1 and TRBJ1-6; 8 nucleotides align to TRBD1. V trimming: 3 bases; J trimming: 8 bases; junction bases outside the gene matches: 6. The CDR3 consists of 14 residues. Germline CDR1 is DFQATT and CDR2 is SNEGSKA (reference sequence).

This clone was seen repeatedly, ten times or more. The J gene is TRBJ2-1, the V gene TRBV19, with a possible D match to TRBD2 (6 bases). Germline CDR1 and CDR2: LNHDA and SQIVND (reference sequence). Trimming cost V 9 bases and J 4 bases, with 16 bases left between them. This CDR3 region has 14 residues. The CDR3 DNA sequence: TGTGCCAGCGAGACTAGGGGTAAATACAATGAGCAGTTCTTC. Its translation: CASETRGKYNEQFF.

This clone was detected a few times. The chain links TRBV6-1 to TRBJ1-2; no clear D. Trimming removed 2 bases at V and 7 bases at J, with 17 bases between. The CDR3 length is 15 residues. CDR1 MNHNS and CDR2 SASEGT come from the germline V gene. The DNA for the CDR3 is TGTGCCAGCAGTGAAAGTATAGAAGGGTCGGGTGGCTACACCTTC. Protein product: CASSESIEGSGGYTF.

CDR3 loop: CASSLYGASSYEQYF. The DNA of the CDR3 is TGCGCCAGCAGCTTATACGGGGCCAGCTCCTACGAGCAGTACTTC. V usage is TRBV5-1 and J usage is TRBJ2-7; perhaps D is TRBD1 or TRBD2 (5 bases each). Deletions cut 2 bases from V and 0 bases from J, with 12 bases between. Germline V gene lookup returns CDR1 SGHRS and CDR2 YFSETQ. The CDR3 is made up of 15 amino acids.

This clone showed up many times. The rearrangement links TRBV6-2 or TRBV6-3 to TRBJ2-5, with 8 nucleotides matching TRBD2. Germline V gene lookup returns CDR1 MNHEY and CDR2 SVGEGT. After removal of 2 bases from V and 4 bases from J, the junction contained 9 bases not matched to a gene. This CDR3 spans 16 amino acids. The CDR3 DNA follows: TGTGCCAGCAGTTACGGGATACTAGCGGCAGGAGAGACCCAGTACTTC. Its protein product is CASSYGILAAGETQYF.

Worth noting for this clone: Additional DNA sequences in this sample encode the identical CDR3. The chain links TRBV6-2 or TRBV6-3 to TRBJ2-1, with D possibly TRBD2 on 5 matching bases. This CDR3 has 16 amino acids. Per the germline V gene, CDR1 is MNHEY and CDR2 is SVGEGT. The CDR3 loop is CASAKSRRTSINEQFF. The DNA for the CDR3 is TGTGCTAGCGCGAAAAGTCGTAGGACTTCCATCAATGAGCAGTTCTTC.

This clone has more than one count but fewer than ten. The rearrangement uses TRBV10-1 and TRBJ2-3, with TRBD2 matching over 12 bases. J was trimmed by 4 bases and V by 6 bases; bases with no gene match: 5. CDR1 and CDR2 (germline): WNHNN, SYGVQD (reference sequence). The CDR3 runs 15 residues. The CDR3 DNA sequence: TGCGCCAGCAGCCTGACTAGCGGGAGAGCAGATACGCAGTATTTT. Its protein is CASSLTSGRADTQYF.

This clone was observed a handful of times. The chain employs TRBV6-5 and TRBJ1-2; D might be TRBD1 (5 bases). This CDR3 region has 14 residues. V was trimmed by 0 bases and J by 4 bases, leaving 9 bases between them. Germline V lookup: CDR1 MNHEY, CDR2 SVGAGI. Here the CDR3 DNA reads TGTGCCAGCAGTTACTCCAGGGCGCTCTATGGCTACACCTTC. Its protein product is CASSYSRALYGYTF.

This clone has at least ten counts. The genes are TRBV25-1 and TRBJ2-7, with 11 positions matching TRBD2. The V gene end was trimmed by 8 bases and the J gene end by 4 bases; junction bases not matched to a gene: 4. This CDR3 region has 13 residues. Looked up from germline, CDR1 is MGHDK and CDR2 is SYGVNS. The CDR3 nucleotides read TGTGCCAGCTGTACTAGCGGGAGTTACGAGCAGTACTTC. This sequence encodes CASCTSGSYEQYF.

A note on this clone: At one of its ends the junction is not consistent with the germline gene, which may arise from a read error. The chain joins TRBV11-3 to TRBJ2-5; TRBD1 agrees at 7 bases. CDR3 length: 15 residues. Germline CDR1 SGHNT, CDR2 YENEEA. The CDR3 DNA sequence: TGTGTCAGCAGCATGATCGCCAAGGGGGCGGAGACCCAGTACTTC. Translation: CVSSMIAKGAETQYF.

This clone showed up many times. The genes are TRBV27 and TRBJ2-3; D not certain. The length of the CDR3 is 15 residues. Trimming cost V 5 bases and J 6 bases, with 18 bases left between them. CDR1 is MNHEY, CDR2 SMNVEV, per germline (reference sequence). CDR3 in DNA: TGTGCCAGCAGTCCACGATCTCTACCCTGGGATACGCAGTATTTT. Amino acid sequence: CASSPRSLPWDTQYF.

This clone was observed many times. The V gene is TRBV28, the J gene TRBJ2-6, with 8 bases fitting TRBD1. Germline assignment: CDR1 MDHEN and CDR2 SYDVKM. CDR3 length equals 16 residues. V lost 4 bases, J lost 3 bases, and 5 bases stayed unmatched. CDR3 bases: TGTGCCAGCAGTTCGACAGGGGCTCTTGGGGCCAACGTCCTGACTTTC. Translating it yields CASSSTGALGANVLTF.

As regards this clone: A much larger clone lies one base from this, so it may be a read error. This CDR3 is CVSSEDLQETQYF. CDR3 in DNA: TGTGTCAGCAGTGAGGACTTACAAGAGACCCAGTACTTC. The chain links TRBV5-4 to TRBJ2-5, with D perhaps matching TRBD2 (5 bases). CDR1 is SGHNT, CDR2 YYREEE, per germline (reference sequence). The CDR3 contains 13 residues.

Only a few counts were recorded for this clone. V gene TRBV24-1 combines with J gene TRBJ2-3; D remains ambiguous. The CDR3 runs 16 residues. Germline V gene sequence: CDR1 KGHDR, CDR2 SFDVKD. V was trimmed by 2 bases and J by 3 bases, leaving 14 bases between them. CDR3 DNA sequence: TGTGCCACCAGTGATTCTTATGGAGTGGCGACAGATACGCAGTATTTT. It is translated as CATSDSYGVATDTQYF.

Concerning this clone itself: Compared with germline, one end of the junction differs, possibly owing to a read error. The chain links TRBV6-4 to TRBJ1-1, with TRBD1 as a possible D gene (6 bases). This CDR3 contains 14 residues. Germline values: CDR1 MRHNA, CDR2 SNTAGT. Written as DNA, the CDR3 is TGTGCCGGCAGTTGGCTCCAGGGGAGCACTGAAGCTTTCTTT. It codes for CAGSWLQGSTEAFF.

In this sample, this clone turned up many times. This chain uses TRBV20-1 with TRBJ1-1; 11 bases are a match to TRBD1. V shed 3 bases and J 2 bases; nucleotides not matched to a gene: 5. Per germline, CDR1 DFQATT and CDR2 SNEGSKA (reference sequence). The CDR3 runs 15 residues. The CDR3 bases are TGCAGTGCTAGTGGGACAGGGGGATTCAACACTGAAGCTTTCTTT. Protein sequence: CSASGTGGFNTEAFF.